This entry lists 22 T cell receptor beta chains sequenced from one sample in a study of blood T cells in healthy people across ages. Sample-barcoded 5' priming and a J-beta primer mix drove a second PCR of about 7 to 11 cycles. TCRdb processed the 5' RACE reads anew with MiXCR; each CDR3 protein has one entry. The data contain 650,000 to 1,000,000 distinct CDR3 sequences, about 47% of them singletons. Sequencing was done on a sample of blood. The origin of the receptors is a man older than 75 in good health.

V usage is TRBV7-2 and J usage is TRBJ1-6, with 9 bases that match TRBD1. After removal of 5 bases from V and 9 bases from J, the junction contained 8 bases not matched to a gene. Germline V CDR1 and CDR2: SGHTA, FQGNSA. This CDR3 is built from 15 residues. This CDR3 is CASSASRDRVSPLHF. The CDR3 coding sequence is TGTGCCAGCAGCGCAAGCCGGGACAGGGTTTCACCCCTCCACTTT. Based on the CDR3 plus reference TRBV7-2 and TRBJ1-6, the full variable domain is GAGVSQSPSNKVTEKGKDVELRCDPISGHTALYWYRQSLGQGLEFLIYFQGNSAPDKSGLPSDRFSAERTGGSVSTLTIQRTQQEDSAVYLCASSASRDRVSPLHFGNGTRLTVT.

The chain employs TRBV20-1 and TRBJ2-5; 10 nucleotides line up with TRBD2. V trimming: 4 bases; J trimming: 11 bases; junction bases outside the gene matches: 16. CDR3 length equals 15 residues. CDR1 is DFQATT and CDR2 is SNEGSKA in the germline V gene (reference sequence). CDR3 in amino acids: CSATQTSGLNNEQYF. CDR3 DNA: TGCAGTGCTACCCAGACTAGCGGGCTTAACAATGAGCAGTACTTC.

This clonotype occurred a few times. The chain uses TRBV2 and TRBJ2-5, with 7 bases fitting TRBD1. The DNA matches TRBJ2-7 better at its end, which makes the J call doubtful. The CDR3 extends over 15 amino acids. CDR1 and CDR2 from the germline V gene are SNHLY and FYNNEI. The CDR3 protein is CASSARQGSTYEQYF. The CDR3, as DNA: TGTGCCAGCAGTGCAAGACAGGGCAGTACCTACGAGCAGTACTTC.

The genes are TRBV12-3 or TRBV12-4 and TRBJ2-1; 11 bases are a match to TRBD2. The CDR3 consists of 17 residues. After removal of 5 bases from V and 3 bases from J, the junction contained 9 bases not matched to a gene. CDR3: CASSGHSGRAIYNEQFF. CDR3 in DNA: TGTGCCAGCAGTGGACATAGCGGGAGGGCCATCTACAATGAGCAGTTCTTC.

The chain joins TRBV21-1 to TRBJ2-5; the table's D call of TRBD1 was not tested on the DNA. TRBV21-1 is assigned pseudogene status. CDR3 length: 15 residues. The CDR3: CASSKGGWDLKTQYF. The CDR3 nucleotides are TGTGCCAGCAGCAAAGGGGGCTGGGACCTGAAGACCCAGTACTTC.

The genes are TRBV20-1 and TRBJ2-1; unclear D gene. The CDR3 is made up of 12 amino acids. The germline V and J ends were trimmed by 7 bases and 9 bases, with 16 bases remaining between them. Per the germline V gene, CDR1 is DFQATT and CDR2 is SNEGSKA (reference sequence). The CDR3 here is CSGQVVTGEQFF. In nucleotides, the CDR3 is TGCAGTGGGCAGGTAGTTACGGGTGAGCAGTTCTTC.

CDR3 sequence reads: CASSASGRTEQYF. The DNA for the CDR3 is TGTGCCAGCTCAGCTAGCGGGAGAACCGAGCAGTACTTC. The chain is built from TRBV12-3 or TRBV12-4 and TRBJ2-7; 10 nucleotides agree with TRBD2. The CDR3 covers 13 residues. Trimming took 8 bases from V and 6 from J; bases not matched to a gene: 7.

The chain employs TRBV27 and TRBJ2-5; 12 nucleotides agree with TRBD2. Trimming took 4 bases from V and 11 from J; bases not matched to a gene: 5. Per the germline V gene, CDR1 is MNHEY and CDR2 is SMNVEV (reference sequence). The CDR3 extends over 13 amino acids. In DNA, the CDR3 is TGTGCCAGCAGTTCGCGACTAGCGGGGGAGCAGTACTTC. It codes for CASSSRLAGEQYF.

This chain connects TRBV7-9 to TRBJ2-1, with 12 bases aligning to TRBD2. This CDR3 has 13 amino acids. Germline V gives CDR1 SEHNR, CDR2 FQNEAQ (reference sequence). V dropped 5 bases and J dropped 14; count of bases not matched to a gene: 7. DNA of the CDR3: TGTGCCAGCAGCCCGCGGACTAGCGGGAACGAGTTCTTC. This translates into CASSPRTSGNEFF.

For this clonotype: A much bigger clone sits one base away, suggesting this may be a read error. For the CDR3, the DNA is TGTGCCACCAGCAGAGTTCGTCCCGGGACCCTCGCTGATGAGCAGTTCTTC. Encoded protein: CATSRVRPGTLADEQFF. The chain is built from TRBV15 and TRBJ2-1; TRBD1 or TRBD2 may be the D gene (5 bases each). With 1 base removed from V and 8 bases from J, the gap between germline ends came to 21 bases. The germline CDR1 and CDR2 sequences are LNHNV and YYDKDF (reference sequence). The CDR3 spans 17 residues.

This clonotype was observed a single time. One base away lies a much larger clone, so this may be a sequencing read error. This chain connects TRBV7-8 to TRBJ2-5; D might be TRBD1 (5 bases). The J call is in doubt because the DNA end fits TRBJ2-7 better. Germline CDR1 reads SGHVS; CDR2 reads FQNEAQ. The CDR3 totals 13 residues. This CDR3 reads CASSMEQDIEQYF. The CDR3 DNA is TGTGCCAGCAGCATGGAACAGGACATCGAGCAGTACTTC.

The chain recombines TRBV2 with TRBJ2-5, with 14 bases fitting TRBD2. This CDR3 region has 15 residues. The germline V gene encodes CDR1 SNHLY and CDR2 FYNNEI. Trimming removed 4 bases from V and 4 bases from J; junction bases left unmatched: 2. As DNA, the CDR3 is TGTGCCAGCAGTGGGACTAGCGGGGGGAGAGAGACCCAGTACTTC. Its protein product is CASSGTSGGRETQYF. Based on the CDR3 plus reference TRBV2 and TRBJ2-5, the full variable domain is EPEVTQTPSHQVTQMGQEVILRCVPISNHLYFYWYRQILGQKVEFLVSFYNNEISEKSEIFDDQFSVERPDGSNFTLKIRSTKLEDSAMYFCASSGTSGGRETQYFGPGTRLLVL.

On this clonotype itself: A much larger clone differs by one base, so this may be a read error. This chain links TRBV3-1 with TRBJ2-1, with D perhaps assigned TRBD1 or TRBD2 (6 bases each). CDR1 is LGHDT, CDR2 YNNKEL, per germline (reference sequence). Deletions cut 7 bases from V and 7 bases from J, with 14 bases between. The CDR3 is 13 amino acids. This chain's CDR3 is CASKDGGDNEQFF. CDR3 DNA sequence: TGTGCCAGCAAAGACGGGGGCGATAATGAGCAGTTCTTC.

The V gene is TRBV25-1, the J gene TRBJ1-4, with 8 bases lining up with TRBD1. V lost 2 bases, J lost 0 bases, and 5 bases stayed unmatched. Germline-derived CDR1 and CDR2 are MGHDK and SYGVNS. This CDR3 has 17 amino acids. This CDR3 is CASSEPLQGATNEKLFF. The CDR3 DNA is TGTGCCAGCAGTGAACCTCTACAGGGGGCAACTAATGAAAAACTGTTTTTT.

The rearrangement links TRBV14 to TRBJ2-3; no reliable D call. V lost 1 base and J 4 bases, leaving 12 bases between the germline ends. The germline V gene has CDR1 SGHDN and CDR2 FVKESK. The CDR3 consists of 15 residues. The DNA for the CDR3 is TGTGCCAGCAGCCAAGCTTTCGGTCTCGCAGATACGCAGTATTTT. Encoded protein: CASSQAFGLADTQYF.

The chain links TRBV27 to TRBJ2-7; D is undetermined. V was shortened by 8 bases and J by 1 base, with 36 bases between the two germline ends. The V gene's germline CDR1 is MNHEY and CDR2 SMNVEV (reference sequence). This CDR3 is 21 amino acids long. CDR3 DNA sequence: TGTGCCAGCGCCCCTACCGCCTATAGGTATGGCGCCCTGGCTAGTTCCTACGAGCAGTACTTC. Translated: CASAPTAYRYGALASSYEQYF.

The CDR3 nucleotides are TGCAGTGCCGAAGCCACCGGGACTAGCGGGGGCACAGATACGCAGTATTTT. Amino acid sequence: CSAEATGTSGGTDTQYF. The J gene is TRBJ2-3, the V gene TRBV20-1; 13 bases line up with TRBD2. The CDR3 covers 17 residues. The ends lost 6 bases at V and 1 base at J; junction bases unmatched: 10. CDR1 is DFQATT, CDR2 SNEGSKA, per germline (reference sequence).

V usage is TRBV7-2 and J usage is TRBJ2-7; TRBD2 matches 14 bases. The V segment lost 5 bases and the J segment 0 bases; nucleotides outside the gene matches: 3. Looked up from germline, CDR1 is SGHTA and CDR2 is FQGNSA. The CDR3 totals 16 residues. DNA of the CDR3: TGTGCCAGCAGCGTCGGACTAGCGGGAGGCTCCTACGAGCAGTACTTC. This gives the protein CASSVGLAGGSYEQYF.

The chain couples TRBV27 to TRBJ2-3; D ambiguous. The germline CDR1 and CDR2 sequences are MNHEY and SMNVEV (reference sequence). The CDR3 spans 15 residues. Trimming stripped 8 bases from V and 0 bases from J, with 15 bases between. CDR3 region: CASGKPSGSTDTQYF. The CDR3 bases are TGTGCCAGCGGTAAACCCTCCGGGAGCACAGATACGCAGTATTTT.

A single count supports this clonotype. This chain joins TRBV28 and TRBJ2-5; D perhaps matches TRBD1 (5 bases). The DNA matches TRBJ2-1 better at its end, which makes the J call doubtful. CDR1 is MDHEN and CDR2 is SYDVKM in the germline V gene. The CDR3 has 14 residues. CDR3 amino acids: CASSFQGLSNEQFF. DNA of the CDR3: TGTGCCAGCAGTTTTCAGGGTTTGAGTAATGAGCAGTTCTTC.

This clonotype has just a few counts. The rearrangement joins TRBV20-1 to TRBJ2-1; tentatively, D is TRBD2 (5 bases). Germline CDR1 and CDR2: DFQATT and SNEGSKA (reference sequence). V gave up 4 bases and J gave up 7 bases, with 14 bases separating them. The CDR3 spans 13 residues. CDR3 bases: TGCAGTGCTAACCACCGGACTGGAAATGAGCAGTTCTTC. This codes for CSANHRTGNEQFF.

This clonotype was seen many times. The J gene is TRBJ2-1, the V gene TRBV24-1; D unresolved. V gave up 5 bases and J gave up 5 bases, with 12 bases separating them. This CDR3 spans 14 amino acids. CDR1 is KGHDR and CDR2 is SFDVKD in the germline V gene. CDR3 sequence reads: CATSASNYHNEQFF. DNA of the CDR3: TGTGCCACCAGTGCATCCAACTATCACAATGAGCAGTTCTTC.